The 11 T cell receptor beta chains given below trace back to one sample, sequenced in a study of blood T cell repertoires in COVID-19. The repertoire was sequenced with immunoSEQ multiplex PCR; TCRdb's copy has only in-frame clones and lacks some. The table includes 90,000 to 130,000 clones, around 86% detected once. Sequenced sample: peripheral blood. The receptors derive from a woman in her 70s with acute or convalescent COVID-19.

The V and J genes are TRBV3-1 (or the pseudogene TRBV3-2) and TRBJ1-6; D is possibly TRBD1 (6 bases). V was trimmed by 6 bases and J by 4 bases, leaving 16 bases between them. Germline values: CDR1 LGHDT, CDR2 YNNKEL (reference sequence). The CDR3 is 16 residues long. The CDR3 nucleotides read TGTGCCAGCAGGGCCGCGGGGGCCCTATATAATTCACCCCTCCACTTT. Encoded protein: CASRAAGALYNSPLHF.

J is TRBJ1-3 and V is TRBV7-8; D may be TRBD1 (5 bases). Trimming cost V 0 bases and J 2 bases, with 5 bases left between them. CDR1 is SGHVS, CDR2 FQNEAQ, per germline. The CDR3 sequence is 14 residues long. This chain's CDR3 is CASSLARAGNTIYF. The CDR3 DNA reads TGTGCCAGCAGCTTAGCCAGGGCTGGAAACACCATATATTTT.

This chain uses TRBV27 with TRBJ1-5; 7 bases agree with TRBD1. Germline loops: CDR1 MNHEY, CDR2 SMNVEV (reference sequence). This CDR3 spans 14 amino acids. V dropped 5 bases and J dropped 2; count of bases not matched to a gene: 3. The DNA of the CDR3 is TGTGCCAGCAGTCCCGGGACAGGCAATCAGCCCCAGCATTTT. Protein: CASSPGTGNQPQHF.

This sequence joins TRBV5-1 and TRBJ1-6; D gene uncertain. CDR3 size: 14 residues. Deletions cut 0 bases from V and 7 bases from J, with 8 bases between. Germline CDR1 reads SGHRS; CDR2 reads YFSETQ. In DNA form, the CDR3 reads TGCGCCAGCAGCTTGGGCGGGAACAATTCACCCCTCCACTTT. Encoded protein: CASSLGGNNSPLHF.

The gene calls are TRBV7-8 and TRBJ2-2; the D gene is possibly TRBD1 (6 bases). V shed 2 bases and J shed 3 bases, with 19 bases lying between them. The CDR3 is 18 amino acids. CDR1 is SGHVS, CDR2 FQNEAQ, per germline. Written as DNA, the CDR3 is TGTGCCAGCAGCTTATATTGGGGACACCCAGGGGACACCGGGGAGCTGTTTTTT. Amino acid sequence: CASSLYWGHPGDTGELFF.

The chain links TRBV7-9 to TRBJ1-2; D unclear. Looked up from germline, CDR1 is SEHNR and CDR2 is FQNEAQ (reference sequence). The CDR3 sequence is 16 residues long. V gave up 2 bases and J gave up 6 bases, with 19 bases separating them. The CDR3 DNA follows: TGTGCCAGCAGCTTACAGATTACGATATTAACAGATGGCTACACCTTC. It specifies CASSLQITILTDGYTF.

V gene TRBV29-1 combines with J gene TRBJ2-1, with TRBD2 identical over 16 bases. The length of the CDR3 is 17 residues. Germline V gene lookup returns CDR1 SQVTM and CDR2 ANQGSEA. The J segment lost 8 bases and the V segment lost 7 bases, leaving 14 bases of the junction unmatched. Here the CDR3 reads CSAEGTSGRAVAHEQFF. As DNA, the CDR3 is TGCAGCGCCGAGGGGACTAGCGGGAGGGCCGTGGCACATGAGCAGTTCTTC.

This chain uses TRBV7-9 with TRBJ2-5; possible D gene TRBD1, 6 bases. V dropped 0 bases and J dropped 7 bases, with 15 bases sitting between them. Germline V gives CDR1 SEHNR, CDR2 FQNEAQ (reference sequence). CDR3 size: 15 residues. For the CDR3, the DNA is TGTGCCAGCAGCTTAGCGGCCCAGGGGATGGGGACCCAGTACTTC. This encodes CASSLAAQGMGTQYF.

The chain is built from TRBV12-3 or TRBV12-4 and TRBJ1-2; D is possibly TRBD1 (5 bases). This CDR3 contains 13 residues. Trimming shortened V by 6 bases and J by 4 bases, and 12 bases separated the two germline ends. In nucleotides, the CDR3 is TGTGCCAGCAGACGGGGCGGGGGCTATGGCTACACCTTC. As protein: CASRRGGGYGYTF.

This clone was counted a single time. The CDR3 bases are TGCGCCAGCAGCCAAGGTGAGACTCGCGACGAGCAGTACTTC. This encodes CASSQGETRDEQYF. V and J are TRBV4-1 and TRBJ2-7; D unclear. The germline gives CDR1 MGHRA, CDR2 YSYEKL. Trimming took 1 base from V and 5 from J, leaving 12 bases between them. The CDR3 covers 14 residues.

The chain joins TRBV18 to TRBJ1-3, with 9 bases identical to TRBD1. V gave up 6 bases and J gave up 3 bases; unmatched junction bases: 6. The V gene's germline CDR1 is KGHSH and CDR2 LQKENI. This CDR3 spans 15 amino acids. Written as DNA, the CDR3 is TGTGCCAGCTCCCCAGACAGGGGGTTTGGAAACACCATATATTTT. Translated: CASSPDRGFGNTIYF.